This entry lists 5 T cell receptor beta chains sequenced from one sample in a study of shared clonotypes between healthy human individuals. Libraries were prepared by immunoSEQ multiplex PCR; TCRdb keeps only in-frame clonotypes and omits some of them. The table shows about 2.1 million clones, with about 93% occurring only once. Naive CD8 cells, CD45RO-negative and positively selected for CCR7, excluded terminally differentiated effector memory CD45RA+ cells. Sample: naive CD8+ T cells from PBMCs. The source is a man between 18 and 35 years old in good health. Some clones in this sample may be carry-over from other donors' samples.

The gene calls are TRBV28 and TRBJ2-7, with D possibly being TRBD1 (6 bases). This CDR3 region has 13 residues. From germline, CDR1 is MDHEN and CDR2 SYDVKM. Trimming took 7 bases from V and 2 from J, leaving 12 bases between them. CDR3 protein: CASKETGAYEQYF. CDR3 DNA: TGTGCCAGCAAGGAGACAGGTGCCTACGAGCAGTACTTC.

J is TRBJ2-7 and V is TRBV11-2, with 11 bases matching TRBD1. V lost 4 bases and J lost 9; bases outside the gene matches: 11. This CDR3 has 15 amino acids. Per the germline V gene, CDR1 is SGHAT and CDR2 is FQNNGV. The CDR3 sequence: CASSSTGTGGFGQYF. The CDR3 DNA reads TGTGCCAGCAGCTCGACCGGGACAGGGGGGTTTGGGCAGTACTTC.

The rearrangement uses TRBV7-9 and TRBJ1-4; 8 bases fit TRBD1. V gave up 1 base and J gave up 6 bases; unmatched junction bases: 4. The CDR3 runs 15 residues. Looked up from germline, CDR1 is SEHNR and CDR2 is FQNEAQ (reference sequence). CDR3 nucleotide sequence: TGTGCCAGCAGCTTAGATGAGACAGGGGATGAAAAACTGTTTTTT. Amino acid sequence: CASSLDETGDEKLFF.

V usage is TRBV28 and J usage is TRBJ1-1, with 9 nucleotides matching TRBD1. The germline gives CDR1 MDHEN, CDR2 SYDVKM. Trimming took 6 bases from V and 5 from J; bases not matched to a gene: 4. The CDR3 totals 13 residues. The CDR3 bases are TGTGCCAGCAGGGACAGGGGATGGACTGAAGCTTTCTTT. Translated: CASRDRGWTEAFF.

The CDR3 DNA reads TGTGCCACCTCGGGACATTTATCTGACAATGAGCAGTTCTTC. Translation: CATSGHLSDNEQFF. The chain couples TRBV27 to TRBJ2-1, with a weak D call TRBD1 (6 bases). CDR3 size: 14 residues. Germline CDR1 is MNHEY and CDR2 is SMNVEV (reference sequence). The germline V and J ends were trimmed by 10 bases and 5 bases, with 18 bases remaining between them.